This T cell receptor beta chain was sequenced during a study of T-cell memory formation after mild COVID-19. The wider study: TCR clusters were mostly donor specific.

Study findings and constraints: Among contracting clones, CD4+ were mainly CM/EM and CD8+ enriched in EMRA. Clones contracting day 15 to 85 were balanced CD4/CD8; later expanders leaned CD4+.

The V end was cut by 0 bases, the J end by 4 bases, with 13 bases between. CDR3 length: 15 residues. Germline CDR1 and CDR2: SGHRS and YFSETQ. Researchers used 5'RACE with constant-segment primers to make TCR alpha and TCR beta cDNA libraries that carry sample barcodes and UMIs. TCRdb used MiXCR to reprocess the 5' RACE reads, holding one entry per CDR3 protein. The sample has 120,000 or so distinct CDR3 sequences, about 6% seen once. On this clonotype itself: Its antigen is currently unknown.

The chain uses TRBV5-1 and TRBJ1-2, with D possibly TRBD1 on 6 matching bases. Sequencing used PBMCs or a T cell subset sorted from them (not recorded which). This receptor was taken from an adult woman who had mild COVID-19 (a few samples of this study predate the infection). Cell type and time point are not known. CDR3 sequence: CASSLDWGAVYGYTF. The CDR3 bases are TGCGCCAGCAGCTTGGATTGGGGGGCGGTCTATGGCTACACCTTC.